The T cell receptor beta chain described here comes from a study of quantifying T cell responses using KT2 cells (dated by TCRdb to between 2016 and 2019). Concerning the study at large: RNA was DNase-treated and reverse transcribed with TCR alpha and beta constant-region primers, mostly using SuperScript III. The efficiency of the T4 ligation step under optimum conditions was estimated to be above 9%. PCR2 was performed as a SYBR Green qPCR and was stopped at a predetermined fluorescence threshold so that over-amplification was avoided. Beyond this particular receptor, the publication reports: No side-by-side comparison between this pipeline and other TCR sequencing techniques was included in the study. The numbers of KT2 alpha and beta sequences increased linearly with the number of input KT2 cells across several orders of magnitude. KT2 sequences were detected down to the lowest spike-in tested, about one KT2 cell per 100,000 PBMC. At very high KT2 spike-in numbers, detection of KT2 sequences reached saturation.

The CDR3, cysteine through phenylalanine, is 17 amino acids long. Only the CDR3 part of the read is kept: 51 bases, read in frame from the first base. For CDR1 and CDR2, the germline V gene lists SGHVT and SQSDAQ. Cut back by 7 bases and 2 bases, the V and J ends lie 24 bases apart. To test the sensitivity and accuracy of the pipeline, known numbers of KT2, a T cell clone whose TCR had already been sequenced, were spiked into unfractionated PBMC. A range of KT2-to-PBMC ratios was generated by mixing KT2 cells with a fixed number of PBMC. The method behind the library was UMI-ligation and nested PCR. Using T4 RNA ligase 1, a single-stranded oligonucleotide bearing the Illumina SP2 sequence plus a UMI was ligated onto the 3' end of the cDNA. PCR1 ran roughly 4 cycles (98°C 15 s, 69°C 30 s, 72°C 40 s); the beta primer was an equimolar mix of RC1.1 and RC1.2 covering TRBC1 and TRBC2. Starting at PCR2, TCR alpha and beta chains were handled separately, and sample indices and Illumina adaptors were added. The UMI comprised 12 random nucleotides, as two hexamers separated by a spacer, placed after an 8-base spacer. Libraries were sequenced on an Illumina MiSeq with v2 2x251 paired-end chemistry, typically 12 samples per run. PhiX DNA was added at roughly 5-7% to each sequencing library so that diversity was increased. The authors' analysis ran thus. Raw reads were converted to FASTQ with bcl2fastq and were demultiplexed by dual indices with Demultiplexor. Decombinator assigned V and J genes by tag matching, allowing a single base-pair mismatch. Collapsinator used UMIs to correct both sequencing errors and frequency errors arising from PCR heterogeneity. CDR3Translator turned Decombinator identifiers into nucleotide sequence, translated that sequence into amino acids, and pulled out the CDR3 based on C- and N-terminal motifs. A cluster of KT2 sequences that shared one unique molecular identifier was counted as a single distinct KT2 TCR. The public reads were run again by TCRdb, first through fastp at Q25 and then through MiXCR, and only productive beta chains were kept. Here each entry gathers all rows of one CDR3 protein and keeps the most common genes and DNA. Clone size and V and J calls follow TCRdb, not the original study. Present in this sample are about 32,000 distinct CDR3 sequences, 7.3% of which were seen just once. Of the sample, about a sixth is held by the ten largest clones.

In this sample, this clonotype turned up a few times. What antigen it recognizes has not been identified. No base qualities exist here, and no much larger clone lies one base off it. The sequencing input was PBMCs spiked with cells of the T cell clone KT2. This TCR derives from a human donor. The V and J genes are TRBV7-4 and TRBJ2-7; the D assignment is uncertain and may be TRBD1 or TRBD2, with 5 bases supporting each. This receptor has the CDR3 CASTAGLRDGGTYEQYF. The nucleotide sequence is TGTGCCAGCACCGCCGGATTGAGGGACGGAGGAACCTACGAGCAGTACTTC.